This is a list of T cell receptor beta chains from one sample in a study of OX40 agonist ivuxolimab in advanced cancers. Clones were sequenced by immunoSEQ multiplex PCR, and TCRdb holds only the in-frame ones, with some missing. Among about 36,000 clones, 70% to 80% were seen once, and the ten largest hold around a fifth. This specimen was CD4+ or CD8+ T cells sorted from blood, taken in a trial of the OX40 agonist ivuxolimab. Receptor source: an adult with an advanced solid tumor such as melanoma, head and neck, liver or kidney cancer. Each CDR3 is given without its conserved first and last residue. The listing skips clone size in some rows; elsewhere it reads once, few, many or a size class.

v_gene,abundance,j_gene,len,CDR3aa
TRBV27,-,TRBJ1-1,13,ASSRLRTGLTEAF
TRBV15,-,TRBJ2-7,13,ATSRGPGGAYEQY
TRBV2,-,TRBJ2-7,14,ASSEAMAGGSYEQY
TRBV9,-,TRBJ2-1,13,ASSVSGSVGNEQF
TRBV7-2,few,TRBJ2-7,12,ASSLEGPTYEQY
TRBV27,-,TRBJ1-1,15,ASSSTWGGLMNTEAF
TRBV7-6,few,TRBJ2-7,14,ASSDLTGGSLYEQY
TRBV27,-,TRBJ1-4,10,ASSFRGGKLF
TRBV30,-,TRBJ2-5,11,AWRPTGGQTQY
TRBV6-6,-,TRBJ1-5,13,ASTSLGQTNQPQH
TRBV10-2,few,TRBJ2-5,12,ASGRPGQLETQY
TRBV7-9,few,TRBJ2-1,17,ASSFRLAGGSDSYNEQF
TRBV20-1,few,TRBJ1-1,8,SADLREAF
TRBV2,-,TRBJ2-7,12,ASSEENRSYEQY
TRBV4-2,-,TRBJ2-7,13,ASSQELTPSNEQY
TRBV27,-,TRBJ2-1,12,ASSPGTGGSEQF
TRBV4-1,-,TRBJ2-7,13,ASSQRQGLGNEQY